A selection of T cell receptor beta chains follows, all from one sample in a study of cytomegalovirus exposure and HLA in healthy donors. The protocol was immunoSEQ multiplex PCR, while the TCRdb copy is restricted to in-frame clones and leaves out a portion. The table has 160,000 or so clones, under 85% seen once. What was sequenced was PBMCs. Receptors were obtained from a human donor in good health. CDR3s include the opening cysteine and the closing phenylalanine or tryptophan. D genes are given only for firm matches. Rows give clone size only sometimes, using once, few, many, or a class for an expanded clone.

>TRBV7-3|TRBJ2-3|TRBD1|.
TGTGCCAGCAGCCTTATCCCTCGGGACAGGGGTTTCGCAGATACGCAGTATTTT
CASSLIPRDRGFADTQYF
>TRBV5-1|TRBJ2-2|TRBD1|.
TGCGCCAGCAGCCCCGGACAGGTGCTCGCGAACACCGGGGAGCTGTTTTTT
CASSPGQVLANTGELFF
>TRBV7-9|TRBJ1-2|.|.
TGTGCCAGCAGTCCACGGAGCGATGGCTACACCTTC
CASSPRSDGYTF
>TRBV11-2|TRBJ2-3|.|few
TGTGCCAGCAGCTTAGACCGGGCGGGAGATACGCAGTATTTT
CASSLDRAGDTQYF
>TRBV6-1|TRBJ1-5|TRBD1|few
TGTGCCAGCACCGAGGACAGGGGGGGCAATCAGCCCCAGCATTTT
CASTEDRGGNQPQHF
>TRBV18|TRBJ1-6|.|.
TGTGCCAGCTCCCCCCGTAATTCACCCCTCCACTTT
CASSPRNSPLHF
>TRBV7-9|TRBJ2-7|TRBD1|.
TGTGCCAGCAGCCAGGGACAGGGCACCTACGAGCAGTACTTC
CASSQGQGTYEQYF
>TRBV5-4|TRBJ2-7|TRBD2|.
TGTGCCAGCAGCTTGGCTAGCGGGGGGAACTACGAGCAGTACTTC
CASSLASGGNYEQYF
>TRBV7-2|TRBJ2-5|.|few
TGTGCCAGCAGCTTCGGGCGGGCAACCCAAGAGACCCAGTACTTC
CASSFGRATQETQYF
>TRBV19|TRBJ1-1|.|.
TGTGCCAGTAGTACCCAGTATAATCGTCAAGCTTTCTTT
CASSTQYNRQAFF
>TRBV4-3|TRBJ1-1|TRBD1|many
TGCGCCAGCAGCCAAGATCAGAGGGGGCTTGACACTGAAGCTTTCTTT
CASSQDQRGLDTEAFF
>TRBV5-4|TRBJ1-1|.|.
TGTGCCAGCAGCAACAGGGAAATTGGAGCTTTCTTT
CASSNREIGAFF
>TRBV5-4|TRBJ1-2|TRBD1|.
TGTGCCAGCAGCTTTGTGGGACAGGGTCTTTTCAGGGGCTACACCTTC
CASSFVGQGLFRGYTF
>TRBV19|TRBJ1-2|.|few
TGTGCCAGTAGTATAGGAGTGTCTGGCTACACCTTC
CASSIGVSGYTF
>TRBV2|TRBJ2-2|.|.
TGTGCCAGCAGGGGCGCATTTTCGAACACCGGGGAGCTGTTTTTT
CASRGAFSNTGELFF
>TRBV15|TRBJ2-5|TRBD1|once
TGTGCCACCAGCAGAGACAGGGGGCGTTGGGAGACCCAGTACTTC
CATSRDRGRWETQYF
>TRBV4-1|TRBJ1-1|.|.
TGCGCCAGCAGCCAAGATGGAGGGCCAGGGAACACTGAAGCTTTCTTT
CASSQDGGPGNTEAFF
>TRBV4-3|TRBJ1-2|TRBD1|.
TGCGCCAGCAGCCAGCCGGACAGGGACTATGGCTACACCTTC
CASSQPDRDYGYTF
>TRBV6-5|TRBJ1-1|TRBD1|.
TGTGCCAGCAGGGAAGCCGGGACAGCAATACAAGCTTTCTTT
CASREAGTAIQAFF
>TRBV4-1|TRBJ1-2|.|.
TGCGCCAGCAGCCAACAGGGCAACTATGGCTACACCTTC
CASSQQGNYGYTF
>TRBV6-1|TRBJ1-2|.|.
TGTGCCAGCAGTGACGCGTTGGGGGGGGTGCTGGGCTACACCTTC
CASSDALGGVLGYTF
>TRBV11-2|TRBJ1-1|.|.
TGTGCCAGCAGCTTAGCCGGGAGGGGGGGCACTGAAGCTTTCTTT
CASSLAGRGGTEAFF
>TRBV11-3|TRBJ1-1|.|.
TGTGCCAGCAGCTTTGGTCGGGGAAACACTGAAGCTTTCTTT
CASSFGRGNTEAFF
>TRBV30|TRBJ1-5|TRBD1|.
TGTGCCTGGAGTGGACGACAGGGCGGTCAGCCCCAGCATTTT
CAWSGRQGGQPQHF
>TRBV5-4|TRBJ1-2|TRBD1|.
TGTGCCAGCAGCTTGGATGGGACAGGGTTCGGCTACACCTTC
CASSLDGTGFGYTF
>TRBV30|TRBJ1-2|TRBD1|.
TGTGCCTGGAGTGCTCTACCGGGACAGGGAGGGTATGGCTACACCTTC
CAWSALPGQGGYGYTF
>TRBV30|TRBJ2-1|TRBD1|.
TGTGCCTGGAAGAAGGACAGGGCTTCCCCTCGAGAGCAGTTCTTC
CAWKKDRASPREQFF
>TRBV9|TRBJ1-3|.|.
TGTGCCAGTGGGATACTCAGGGACTGGTTTGGAAACACCATATATTTT
CASGILRDWFGNTIYF
>TRBV7-6|TRBJ1-3|.|once
TGTGCCAGCAGCCCCACCCGGGACTCTGGAAACACCATATATTTT
CASSPTRDSGNTIYF
>TRBV6-5|TRBJ2-1|.|few
TGTGCCGCCCGGGGTAACTCCTACAATGAGCAGTTCTTC
CAARGNSYNEQFF
>TRBV7-3|TRBJ2-3|TRBD2|.
TGTGCCAGCCGAGCCGGCGGGGGGGCAGATACGCAGTATTTT
CASRAGGGADTQYF
>TRBV19|TRBJ2-1|TRBD2|.
TGTGCCAGTAGTATCTACGGACTAGCCCACAATGAGCAGTTCTTC
CASSIYGLAHNEQFF
>TRBV15|TRBJ1-3|.|.
TGTGCCACCAGCAGAGGGTTGGGGGCCTCTGGAAACACCATATATTTT
CATSRGLGASGNTIYF
>TRBV30|TRBJ1-2|TRBD1|.
TGTGCCTGGATTGCGACAGGGACTGGCTACACCTTC
CAWIATGTGYTF
>TRBV2|TRBJ2-7|TRBD2|few
TGTGCCAGCAGAGGCCCACTAGCGGGGGCTTCCTACGAGCAGTACTTC
CASRGPLAGASYEQYF
>TRBV20-1|TRBJ1-2|.|.
TGCAGTGAAAGATCAGGGGCTGGCTACACCTTC
CSERSGAGYTF
>TRBV7-2|TRBJ2-1|TRBD2|.
TGTGCCAGCAGCTTAGAGTTCCAGGGAGGGGAAGGTGAGCAGTTCTTC
CASSLEFQGGEGEQFF
>TRBV13|TRBJ2-3|TRBD2|.
TGTGCCAGCAGCTTCGGACTAGCGGGGGGAACAGATACGCAGTATTTT
CASSFGLAGGTDTQYF
>TRBV30|TRBJ2-1|.|.
TGTGCCGGGCAGGGTCTTCATGAGCAGTTCTTC
CAGQGLHEQFF
>TRBV18|TRBJ1-5|TRBD1|.
TGTGCCAGCTCACTCCCCGGGACAGGGGCCAGCAATCAGCCCCAGCATTTT
CASSLPGTGASNQPQHF